The clone carrying this T cell receptor (beta chain) was counted a few times. V shed 10 bases and J shed 1 base, with 10 bases lying between them. Germline CDR1 and CDR2: SNHLY and FYNNEI. This CDR3 spans 12 amino acids. This sample stems from a study of blood T cell repertoires in COVID-19. Sequencing was performed with immunoSEQ multiplex PCR; in TCRdb, only in-frame clones are kept and a portion is missing. The sample contains roughly 180,000 clones, approximately 89% of which appear only once. What was sequenced was peripheral blood. The source of this sequence is a woman aged 60-75 years with acute or convalescent COVID-19. This chain joins TRBV2 and TRBJ1-1; D call uncertain. This CDR3 reads CATASGNTEAFF. Here the CDR3 DNA reads TGTGCCACCGCTTCGGGGAACACTGAAGCTTTCTTT.